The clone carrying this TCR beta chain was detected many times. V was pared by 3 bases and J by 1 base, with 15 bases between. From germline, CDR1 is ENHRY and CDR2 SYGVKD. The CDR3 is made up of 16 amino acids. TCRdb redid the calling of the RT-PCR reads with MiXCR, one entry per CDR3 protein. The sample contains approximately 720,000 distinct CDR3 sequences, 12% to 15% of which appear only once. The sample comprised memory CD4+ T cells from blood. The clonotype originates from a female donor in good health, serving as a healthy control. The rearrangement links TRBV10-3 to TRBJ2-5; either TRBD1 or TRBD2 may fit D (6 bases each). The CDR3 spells CAISEGGGEVQETQYF. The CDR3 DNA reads TGTGCCATCAGTGAAGGGGGTGGGGAGGTCCAAGAGACCCAGTACTTC.